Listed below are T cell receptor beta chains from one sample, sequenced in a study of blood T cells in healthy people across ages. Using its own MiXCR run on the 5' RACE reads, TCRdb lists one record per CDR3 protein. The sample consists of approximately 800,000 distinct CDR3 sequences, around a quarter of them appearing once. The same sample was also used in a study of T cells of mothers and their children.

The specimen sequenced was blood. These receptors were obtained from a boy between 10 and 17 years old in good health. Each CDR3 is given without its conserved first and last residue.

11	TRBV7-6	ASSLVQGYGYT
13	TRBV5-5	ASSLAPGGNQPQH
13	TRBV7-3	ASSSGLAVWDEQF
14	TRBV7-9	ASSPIGGIGYNEQF
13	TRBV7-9	ASRPGTQASETQY
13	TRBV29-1	SVSNDRPLYNEQF
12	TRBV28	ASSPTTGNYGYT
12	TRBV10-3	AFLDRTSNYGYT
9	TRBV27	ARDQRTEAF
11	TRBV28	ASSSGGFYEQY
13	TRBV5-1	ASSLTGTGIHEQY
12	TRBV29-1	SVELFLASETQY
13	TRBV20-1	SASFNRVFTDTQY
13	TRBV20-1	SASPGMPYNSPLH
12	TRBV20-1	SAPPEGTNEKLF
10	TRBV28	AYTKSSGEAF
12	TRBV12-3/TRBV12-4	ASSLGTGRNTIY
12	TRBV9	ASSVGQGMKPQH
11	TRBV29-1	SARVSSYNEQF
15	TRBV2	ASIGGRAEGGYNEQF
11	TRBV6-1	ASSGQTGQPQH
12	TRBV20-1	SAPGLGGIDTQY
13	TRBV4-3	ASSQDATRFYEQY
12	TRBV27	ASSLGPVPYEQY
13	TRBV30	ASTSGDLLQETQY
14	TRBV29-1	SVERSASGSTDTQY
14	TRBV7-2	ASSSGLAANTDTQY
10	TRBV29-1	SVEGSGGEAF
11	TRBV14	ASSQARGSEQY
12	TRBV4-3	ASSHGWGMETQY
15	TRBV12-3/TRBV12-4	ASSLYRRGPGGNTIY
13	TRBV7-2	ASSLAYSSYNEQF
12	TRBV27	ASSQNGQRETQY
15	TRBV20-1	SARDPWTESANEKLF
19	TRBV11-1	ASSPRQGRVRERLLNNEQF
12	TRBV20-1	SARVTAYNEKLF
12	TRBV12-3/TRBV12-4	ASTAHGAVYGYT
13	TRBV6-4	ASSDWAGGDEKLF
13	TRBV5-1	ASSLGGTENSPLH
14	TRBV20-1	NARDKGLAEQETQY
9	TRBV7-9	ASSLGRGTV
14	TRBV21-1	ASSKLKGGSTYGYT
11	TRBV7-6	ASSPPGGTSLK
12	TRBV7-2	ASSLLARGDTQY
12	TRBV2	ASMGSGSYNEQF
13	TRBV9	ASSAPGGGAYEQF
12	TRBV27	ASSWFPGHNEQF
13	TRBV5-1	ASSLGTGFYNEQF
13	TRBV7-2	ASSLSSGTFDEQY
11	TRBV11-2	ASGLDNAGAQY
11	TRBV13	ASSPYGEETQY
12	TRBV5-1	ASSLGPSNTEAF
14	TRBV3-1	ASSQDLPGANEKLF
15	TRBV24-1	ATSDEPGHPGGETQY
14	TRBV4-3	ASSQWAEGAQETQY
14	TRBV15	ATSRDQEQPGETQY
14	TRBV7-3	ASSPWTGSGANVLT
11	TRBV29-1	SVGSGAADTQY
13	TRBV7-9	ASSSRQGSTDTQY